The clone carrying this TCR beta chain came up a few times. Its antigen is not identified. TCRdb fed the reads into MiXCR, producing one record per CDR3 protein. The table lists about 920,000 distinct CDR3 sequences, around a third of them singletons. These data originate in a study of T cell repertoires in cytomegalovirus infection. Looking at the study overall: Epitope selection comprised recently identified HLA-C-restricted CMV epitopes and well-studied HLA-B-restricted CMV epitopes. In public TCR beta signatures, there were indications of both CMV infection and matching HLA type. The study's findings and limits: Dominating the ex vivo response were HLA-C-restricted CMV-specific TCR beta clonotypes.

The CDR3 is 13 amino acids. Germline V gives CDR1 LGHNA, CDR2 YSLEER. V gave up 2 bases and J gave up 4 bases, with 6 bases separating them. This TCR came from a human donor in good health (CMV status not recorded). Some clones in this sample may be carry-over from other donors' samples. The starting material was cultured CD8+ T cells from PBMCs, obtained from culture after CMV antigen stimulation. The genes are TRBV4-3 and TRBJ2-1; D unresolved. CDR3 bases: TGCGCCAGCAGCCAATCTCGTTACAATGAGCAGTTCTTC. It specifies CASSQSRYNEQFF.